One and the same sample provided the 3 T cell receptor beta chains below, sequenced in a study of Ad26.COV2.S vaccination and SARS-CoV-2 variants. Stated treatment: about 20 received Ad26.COV2.S at low or high dose, single or two shots; several received placebo; per-sample allocation not given. Day 63 after the first vaccine or placebo injection was the time point for sampling. Some clones are missing from TCRdb's copy, which holds only in-frame ones; the method was immunoSEQ multiplex PCR. The sample lists approximately 480,000 clones, around 88% occurring once. The sample consisted of peripheral blood, taken in a trial of Ad26.COV2.S vaccine versus placebo. The source is a person between 18 and 65 years old who received the Ad26.COV2.S COVID-19 vaccine or a placebo.

The V and J genes are TRBV2 and TRBJ1-6; 7 bases align to TRBD1. Trimming removed 3 bases from V and 0 bases from J; junction bases left unmatched: 2. CDR1 and CDR2 (germline): SNHLY, FYNNEI. The CDR3 is made up of 16 amino acids. CDR3 in amino acids: CASSDRGGSYNSPLHF. For the CDR3, the DNA is TGTGCCAGCAGTGACAGGGGGGGCTCCTATAATTCACCCCTCCACTTT. Drawing the rest from reference TRBV2 and TRBJ1-6, the complete variable domain is EPEVTQTPSHQVTQMGQEVILRCVPISNHLYFYWYRQILGQKVEFLVSFYNNEISEKSEIFDDQFSVERPDGSNFTLKIRSTKLEDSAMYFCASSDRGGSYNSPLHFGNGTRLTVT.

This chain connects TRBV19 to TRBJ2-3, with D maybe TRBD2 (6 bases). Trimming shortened V by 6 bases and J by 0 bases, and 13 bases separated the two germline ends. The germline V gene has CDR1 LNHDA and CDR2 SQIVND (reference sequence). The CDR3 runs to 15 residues. For the CDR3, the DNA is TGTGCCAGTAGCCCCGGGACTTCTAGCACAGATACGCAGTATTTT. This gives the protein CASSPGTSSTDTQYF.

The chain joins TRBV9 to TRBJ1-1; TRBD1 matches 11 bases. The CDR3 loop spans 18 amino acids. Germline V lookup: CDR1 SGDLS, CDR2 YYNGEE. Trimming removed 0 bases from V and 0 bases from J; junction bases left unmatched: 7. CDR3 loop: CASSVGTGGTPLNTEAFF. DNA for the CDR3: TGTGCCAGCAGCGTAGGGACAGGGGGCACTCCGCTGAACACTGAAGCTTTCTTT. The full variable domain, completed using reference TRBV9 and TRBJ1-1, is DSGVTQTPKHLITATGQRVTLRCSPRSGDLSVYWYQQSLDQGLQFLIQYYNGEERAKGNILERFSAQQFPDLHSELNLSSLELGDSALYFCASSVGTGGTPLNTEAFFGQGTRLTVV.